This record concerns one T cell receptor beta chain sequence. What it binds is not known. The record originates from a study of T cells in Graves' hyperthyroidism and ophthalmopathy. Whole-study findings and limits: Most expanded thyroid clonotypes above 0.001 recurred in blood.

The germline gives CDR1 SGHTA, CDR2 FQGNSA. V lost 5 bases to trimming and J lost 7 bases; unmatched junction nucleotides: 6. This CDR3 is built from 14 residues. Diagnosis rested on symptoms, serum thyroxine and TRAb, thyroid ultrasound, and orbital computed tomography. TCR beta CDR3 region amplification was performed from RNA transcripts. HTBI primers were used for first-round RT-PCR of the TCR CDR3. One entry per CDR3 protein results from TCRdb running MiXCR on the multiplex PCR reads. The sample consists of a few hundred thousand distinct CDR3 sequences, approximately 15% of them appearing once. The chain combines TRBV7-2 with TRBJ2-2; 8 bases fit TRBD2. The sequence was obtained from a middle-aged woman with Graves' ophthalmopathy. Specimen: blood. Written as DNA, the CDR3 is TGTGCCAGCAGCCCGACGGGGGGGATCGGGGAGCTGTTTTTT. Translation gives CASSPTGGIGELFF.